The entry below gives a single T cell receptor beta chain sequence along with its context. Stated treatment: preoperative locoregional IRX-2 cytokine immunotherapy. Preoperative locoregional IRX-2 cytokine immunotherapy was tested in the phase Ib source study. The data belong to a study of preoperative IRX-2 immunotherapy in early breast cancer. Measured with immunoSEQ multiplex PCR; TCRdb has only the in-frame clones, and not every one. The data show over a thousand clones, with 55% to 70% seen just once and roughly 11% held by the top ten. The sequence derives from a human donor with breast cancer. The material was tumor tissue, obtained before IRX-2 immunotherapy.

Here the CDR3 reads CATSSFSQGFDSPLHF. CDR3 nucleotide sequence: TGTGCCACCAGCAGCTTCAGTCAGGGTTTTGATTCACCCCTCCACTTT. This chain links TRBV15 with TRBJ1-6; tentatively, D is TRBD1 (5 bases). CDR3 length: 16 residues. Per germline, CDR1 LNHNV and CDR2 YYDKDF (reference sequence). Trimming removed 3 bases from V and 8 bases from J, with 17 bases in between. The variable domain in full, completed from reference TRBV15 and TRBJ1-6, reads DAMVIQNPRYQVTQFGKPVTLSCSQTLNHNVMYWYQQKSSQAPKLLFHYYDKDFNNEADTPDNFQSRRPNTSFCFLDIRSPGLGDTAMYLCATSSFSQGFDSPLHFGNGTRLTVT.